One and the same sample provided the 5 T cell receptor beta chains below, sequenced in a study of cytomegalovirus exposure and HLA in healthy donors. Repertoires were generated with immunoSEQ multiplex PCR, while TCRdb's copy carries only in-frame clones and drops some. The table lists almost 75,000 clones, around 81% of them singletons, with about 3% in the top ten. Sequencing input: PBMCs. Receptors originate from a man in his thirties or forties in good health and CMV-seronegative.

J is TRBJ2-2 and V is TRBV29-1, with D tentatively TRBD2 (5 bases). V was clipped by 1 base and J by 6 bases, with 9 bases between them. CDR3 length: 13 amino acids. Germline CDR1 is SQVTM and CDR2 is ANQGSEA. The CDR3 DNA reads TGCAGCGTTGAAGGCGACGGGGCCGGGGAGCTGTTTTTT. Residues: CSVEGDGAGELFF.

V gene TRBV15 combines with J gene TRBJ2-3; possible D gene TRBD2, 6 bases. The V end was cut by 1 base, the J end by 2 bases, with 13 bases between. The CDR3 runs to 16 residues. Germline V gene data show CDR1 as LNHNV and CDR2 as YYDKDF (reference sequence). The CDR3 protein is CATSRGGSGYTDTQYF. The CDR3 nucleotides are TGTGCCACCAGCAGAGGTGGTAGCGGATACACAGATACGCAGTATTTT.

V and J are TRBV7-9 and TRBJ1-6; 9 positions match TRBD1. V lost 1 base to trimming and J lost 6 bases; unmatched junction nucleotides: 1. The CDR3 loop spans 15 amino acids. Germline V lookup: CDR1 SEHNR, CDR2 FQNEAQ (reference sequence). CDR3 protein: CASSLGDRVNSPLHF. CDR3 DNA sequence: TGTGCCAGCAGCTTAGGGGACAGGGTTAATTCACCCCTCCACTTT.

The V gene is TRBV30, the J gene TRBJ2-1, with 8 bases that match TRBD2. The CDR3 consists of 11 residues. CDR1 and CDR2 from the germline V gene are GTSNPN and SVGIG (reference sequence). V was clipped by 5 bases and J by 6 bases; unmatched bases: 0. The CDR3 is CAWGLANEQFF. The CDR3 bases are TGTGCCTGGGGACTAGCCAATGAGCAGTTCTTC.

Within the sample, this clone is large. This chain uses TRBV6-1 with TRBJ2-7, with 14 bases that match TRBD2. This CDR3 has 15 amino acids. Trimming at V came to 3 bases and at J to 2 bases, leaving 0 bases not matched to a gene. Germline loops: CDR1 MNHNS, CDR2 SASEGT. Written as DNA, the CDR3 is TGTGCCAGCAGTGAGGGACTAGCGGGAGCCTACGAGCAGTACGTC. Amino acid sequence: CASSEGLAGAYEQYV.